This paragraph reports one T cell receptor beta chain. The entry originates in a study of shared clonotypes between healthy human individuals. V was cut by 0 bases and J by 4 bases, with 13 bases left in between. This CDR3 contains 16 residues. From germline, CDR1 is MNHEY and CDR2 SVGAGI. The table came from immunoSEQ multiplex PCR; TCRdb's copy has only in-frame clones and leaves some out. Among some 2,400,000 clones listed, around 95% were seen once. V gene TRBV6-5 combines with J gene TRBJ2-1; no reliable D call. The source is a man younger than 30 in good health. The sequenced sample consisted of naive CD4+ T cells sorted from blood. Subset in this sample: CD45RA+ positively selected. The CDR3: CASSYSRWTPYNEQFF. The CDR3 DNA reads as TGTGCCAGCAGTTACTCGAGGTGGACCCCTTACAATGAGCAGTTCTTC.